This TCR beta chain was found in a study of blood T cell repertoires in COVID-19. Study overall: The United States, Italy and Spain provided the acute and convalescent COVID-19 samples. The cDNA or gDNA used as material had been derived from T cells, B-cell-depleted T cells, or PBMCs.

J lost 3 bases, V lost 5 bases, and 7 bases had no gene match. CDR1 and CDR2 (germline): MDHEN, SYDVKM. The CDR3 contains 14 residues. As handled by the study authors: For nucleated cells, counts were estimated from reference gene primer amplification. Sequencing used immunoSEQ multiplex PCR; TCRdb keeps in-frame clones, though not all of them. V, J and clone size are those of that table, while D and trimming were read from the DNA. The sample holds roughly 200,000 clones, 89% seen once. This sequence was found in a man aged 40-50 years with acute or convalescent COVID-19. Sequencing was done on a sample of peripheral blood. The chain links TRBV28 to TRBJ2-7, with 7 nucleotides matching TRBD1. The CDR3 nucleotides read TGTGCCAGCAGTAAGGGGGCGCTGAACTACGAGCAGTACTTC. Translating it yields CASSKGALNYEQYF.